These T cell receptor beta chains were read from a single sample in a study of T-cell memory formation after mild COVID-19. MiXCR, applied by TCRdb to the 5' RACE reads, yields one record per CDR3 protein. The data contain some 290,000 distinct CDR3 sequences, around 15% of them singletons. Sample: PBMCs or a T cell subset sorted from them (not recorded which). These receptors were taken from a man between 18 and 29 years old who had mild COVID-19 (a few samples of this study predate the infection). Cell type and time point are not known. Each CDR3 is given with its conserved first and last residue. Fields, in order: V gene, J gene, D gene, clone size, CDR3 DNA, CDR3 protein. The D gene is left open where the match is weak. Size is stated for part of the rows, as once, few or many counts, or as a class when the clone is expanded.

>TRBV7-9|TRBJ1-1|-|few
TGTGCCAGCAGCAGTCCTGGACGGGGGGTTCGGACTGAAGCTTTCTTT
CASSSPGRGVRTEAFF
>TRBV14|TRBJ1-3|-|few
TGTGCCAGCAGCCAATCCACAGGGTCCTCTGGAAACACCATATATTTT
CASSQSTGSSGNTIYF
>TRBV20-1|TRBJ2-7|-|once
TGCAGTGCTGAGGGCAGGGGAACATACGAGCAGTACTTC
CSAEGRGTYEQYF
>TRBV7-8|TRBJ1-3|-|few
TGTGCCAGCAGCTTAGCGACACGGCGGTACTCTGGAAACACCATATATTTT
CASSLATRRYSGNTIYF
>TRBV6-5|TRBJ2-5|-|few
TGTGCCAGCAGGGAAGGCGGGGAAGGGACCCAGTACTTC
CASREGGEGTQYF
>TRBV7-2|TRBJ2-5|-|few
TGTGCCAGCAGCCCGACTCCATCATTAGAGACCCAGTACTTC
CASSPTPSLETQYF
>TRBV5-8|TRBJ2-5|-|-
TGTGCCAGCAGCCGGACGCGGGAGACCCAGTACTTC
CASSRTRETQYF
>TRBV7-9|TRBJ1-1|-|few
TGTGCCAGCAGCTTTTCGGGGGACACTGAAGCTTTCTTT
CASSFSGDTEAFF
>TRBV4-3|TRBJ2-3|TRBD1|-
TGCGCCAGCAGCCTGGACAGGGGGCCAGATACGCAGTATTTT
CASSLDRGPDTQYF
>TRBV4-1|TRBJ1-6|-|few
TGCGCCAGCAGCCCCGAACTTGCGGGGAACTATAATTCACCCCTCCACTTT
CASSPELAGNYNSPLHF
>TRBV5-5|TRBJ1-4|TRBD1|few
TGTGCCAGCAGCCTCCGGGACAGGGTTTTAGATGAAAAACTGTTTTTT
CASSLRDRVLDEKLFF